The 21 T cell receptor beta chains presented below share a single source sample, sequenced in a study of blood T cells in healthy people across ages. Alongside a J-beta primer mix, a sample-barcoded 5' primer served in a second PCR lasting roughly 6 to 11 cycles. TCRdb re-called the 5' RACE reads with MiXCR, one entry per CDR3 protein. The sample consists of 650,000 to 950,000 distinct CDR3 sequences, 40% to 50% of them appearing once. Input material: blood. These TCRs come from a man aged 60-69 years in good health.

This clonotype was counted a few times. The chain couples TRBV20-1 to TRBJ2-3; 8 bases align to TRBD2. Germline trimming cut 6 bases from V and 2 bases from J; bases unmatched to any gene: 7. Germline-derived CDR1 and CDR2 are DFQATT and SNEGSKA (reference sequence). The CDR3 is made up of 14 amino acids. CDR3 loop: CSATTSAFTDTQYF. CDR3 coding DNA: TGCAGTGCGACGACTAGCGCGTTCACAGATACGCAGTATTTT.

The chain employs TRBV14 and TRBJ2-1; no firm D call. The CDR3 consists of 17 residues. Germline-derived CDR1 and CDR2 are SGHDN and FVKESK. Trimming removed 2 bases from V and 0 bases from J, with 14 bases in between. The CDR3 reads CASSQTIRSGSYNEQFF. Written as DNA, the CDR3 is TGTGCCAGCAGCCAAACGATTCGGTCGGGCTCCTACAATGAGCAGTTCTTC.

The table lists this clonotype with a few counts. The chain combines TRBV7-2 with TRBJ2-7; TRBD2 matches at 8 bases. Germline V lookup: CDR1 SGHTA, CDR2 FQGNSA. The CDR3 sequence is 16 residues long. V lost 1 base and J lost 0; bases outside the gene matches: 5. The CDR3 DNA follows: TGTGCCAGCAGCTTAGGCCCGGGGGGGGCCTCCTACGAGCAGTACTTC. This sequence encodes CASSLGPGGASYEQYF.

The rearrangement links TRBV5-6 to TRBJ2-1; D remains ambiguous. The CDR3 consists of 13 residues. In germline, CDR1 is SGHDT, CDR2 YYEEEE. Trimming removed 3 bases from V and 5 bases from J, with 9 bases in between. The CDR3 reads CASSSWNNNEQFF. The CDR3 DNA is TGTGCCAGCAGCTCTTGGAATAACAATGAGCAGTTCTTC.

The V gene is TRBV7-9, the J gene TRBJ1-2; 7 bases align to TRBD1. CDR3 length: 15 residues. J was trimmed by 2 bases and V by 0 bases; bases with no gene match: 3. Germline V gene lookup returns CDR1 SEHNR and CDR2 FQNEAQ (reference sequence). This chain's CDR3 is CASSLAGTENYGYTF. As DNA, the CDR3 is TGTGCCAGCAGCTTAGCGGGGACAGAAAACTATGGCTACACCTTC.

V usage is TRBV20-1 and J usage is TRBJ2-1, with TRBD1 identical over 10 bases. V dropped 0 bases and J dropped 8; count of bases not matched to a gene: 7. CDR1 DFQATT and CDR2 SNEGSKA come from the germline V gene (reference sequence). CDR3 size: 15 residues. The CDR3 sequence: CSARDDGTGADEQFF. The DNA for the CDR3 is TGCAGTGCTAGAGATGATGGGACAGGGGCCGATGAGCAGTTCTTC.

This clonotype was counted between two and nine times. This chain connects TRBV5-1 to TRBJ1-2, with 10 bases fitting TRBD1. CDR3 size: 14 residues. Trimming at V came to 4 bases and at J to 7 bases, leaving 7 bases not matched to a gene. Per the germline V gene, CDR1 is SGHRS and CDR2 is YFSETQ. The CDR3, as DNA: TGCGCCAGCAGCCCCGGACAGGGGGACACTGGCTACACCTTC. As protein: CASSPGQGDTGYTF.

The chain links TRBV7-2 to TRBJ1-4, with no clear D. Germline V gene data show CDR1 as SGHTA and CDR2 as FQGNSA. This CDR3 spans 15 amino acids. Trimming stripped 2 bases from V and 3 bases from J, with 10 bases between. The CDR3 DNA sequence: TGTGCCAGCAGCTTATTTTCAACAGCTAATGAAAAACTGTTTTTT. Translated, it gives CASSLFSTANEKLFF.

V and J are TRBV6-5 and TRBJ1-1, with D unresolved. The CDR3 spans 15 residues. With 6 bases removed from V and 11 bases from J, the gap between germline ends came to 25 bases. From germline, CDR1 is MNHEY and CDR2 SVGAGI. The CDR3, as DNA: TGTGCCAGCAGAGTTAGGCCAGGTTCTTTACTGAAGGCTTTCTTT. Translating it yields CASRVRPGSLLKAFF.

The rearrangement joins TRBV5-1 to TRBJ2-4, with TRBD1 identical over 7 bases. Trimming removed 3 bases from V and 0 bases from J; junction bases left unmatched: 6. Germline loops: CDR1 SGHRS, CDR2 YFSETQ. This CDR3 is 16 amino acids long. This chain's CDR3 is CASSSDRELAKNIQYF. The CDR3 bases are TGCGCCAGCAGCTCAGACAGGGAACTAGCCAAAAACATTCAGTACTTC.

The V and J genes are TRBV7-2 and TRBJ2-7; weak D call: TRBD1 (6 bases). Per the germline V gene, CDR1 is SGHTA and CDR2 is FQGNSA. This CDR3 comprises 14 residues. V shed 0 bases and J shed 9 bases, with 15 bases lying between them. DNA of the CDR3: TGTGCCAGCAGCTTAGCGGGCAGGGGAGAAGTGCAGTACTTC. Translating it yields CASSLAGRGEVQYF.

The chain recombines TRBV29-1 with TRBJ2-2; a weak D match, TRBD2 (5 bases). From germline, CDR1 is SQVTM and CDR2 ANQGSEA. The CDR3 runs to 14 residues. V was shortened by 7 bases and J by 8 bases, with 20 bases between the two germline ends. CDR3 protein: CSALVGVKGGELFF. CDR3 DNA: TGCAGCGCCTTAGTCGGGGTGAAGGGAGGGGAGCTGTTTTTT.

This chain links TRBV7-2 with TRBJ2-5; D is perhaps TRBD2 (5 bases). CDR3 length: 16 amino acids. With 1 base removed from V and 5 bases from J, the gap between germline ends came to 17 bases. CDR1 is SGHTA and CDR2 is FQGNSA in the germline V gene. The chain's CDR3 is CASSLDVAGSRETQYF. As DNA, the CDR3 is TGTGCCAGCAGCTTAGATGTTGCGGGCTCCCGGGAGACCCAGTACTTC.

The V and J genes are TRBV6-1 and TRBJ2-7; a weak D match, TRBD1 (5 bases). Looked up from germline, CDR1 is MNHNS and CDR2 is SASEGT. The CDR3 contains 13 residues. V was shortened by 8 bases and J by 6 bases, with 17 bases between the two germline ends. The CDR3, as DNA: TGTGCCAGCTCCCGCGGCAGGCAGGGCGAGCAGTACTTC. Amino acids: CASSRGRQGEQYF.

The chain couples TRBV4-1 to TRBJ2-7, with D hard to call. CDR1 is MGHRA and CDR2 is YSYEKL in the germline V gene. Trimming took 5 bases from V and 2 from J, leaving 19 bases between them. The CDR3 extends over 16 amino acids. CDR3 loop: CASSLRGDPQAYEQYF. The CDR3 nucleotides are TGCGCCAGCAGCTTGCGCGGAGACCCGCAAGCCTACGAGCAGTACTTC.

This clonotype was counted only a few times. The chain joins TRBV20-1 to TRBJ2-1; D perhaps matches TRBD1 (6 bases). There are 14 residues in the CDR3. Germline values: CDR1 DFQATT, CDR2 SNEGSKA (reference sequence). Trimming took off 4 bases at V and 8 bases at J, with 18 bases between the two ends. The CDR3 sequence is CSATTGAHGDEQFF. CDR3 DNA sequence: TGCAGTGCTACGACAGGAGCCCATGGAGATGAGCAGTTCTTC.

This clonotype has more than one count but fewer than ten. The chain employs TRBV29-1 and TRBJ1-2, with a possible D match to TRBD1 (6 bases). This CDR3 is built from 13 residues. The germline V and J ends were trimmed by 3 bases and 9 bases, with 17 bases remaining between them. The germline gives CDR1 SQVTM, CDR2 ANQGSEA. The CDR3 loop reads CSVEEGTTTSYTF. CDR3 in DNA: TGCAGCGTTGAGGAAGGGACAACCACAAGCTACACCTTC.

This chain uses TRBV27 with TRBJ1-2, with D possibly TRBD1 on 6 matching bases. The germline V gene has CDR1 MNHEY and CDR2 SMNVEV (reference sequence). The V end was cut by 2 bases, the J end by 5 bases, with 18 bases between. CDR3 length: 16 residues. CDR3 protein: CASSLAPPGAGYGYTF. CDR3 DNA sequence: TGTGCCAGCAGTTTAGCCCCGCCAGGGGCGGGGTATGGCTACACCTTC.

V usage is TRBV20-1 and J usage is TRBJ2-3, with 14 bases identical to TRBD2. The CDR3 is 14 amino acids. Germline-derived CDR1 and CDR2 are DFQATT and SNEGSKA (reference sequence). V dropped 3 bases and J dropped 8; count of bases not matched to a gene: 4. Here the CDR3 reads CSASRLAGGRTQYF. In nucleotides, the CDR3 is TGCAGTGCTAGCCGACTAGCGGGGGGGCGTACGCAGTATTTT.

The genes are TRBV11-2 and TRBJ2-4, with TRBD1 matching over 9 bases. The end of the DNA is better explained by TRBJ2-7, so the J call may be wrong. The length of the CDR3 is 16 residues. Germline assignment: CDR1 SGHAT and CDR2 FQNNGV. Here the CDR3 DNA reads TGTGCCAGCAGCGACACTGGACAGGGGATTCCCTACGAGCAGTACTTC. As protein: CASSDTGQGIPYEQYF.

This clonotype was recorded a few times. The V and J genes are TRBV6-4 and TRBJ1-4, with D perhaps TRBD1 (5 bases). Germline CDR1 is MRHNA and CDR2 is SNTAGT. The CDR3 has 15 amino acids. V lost 3 bases to trimming and J lost 3 bases, with 11 bases between them. CDR3 residues: CASSERGAANEKLFF. CDR3 DNA sequence: TGTGCCAGCAGTGAAAGAGGGGCAGCTAATGAAAAACTGTTTTTT.